This TCR beta chain was sequenced during a study of blood T cell repertoires in COVID-19. Which cohort a participant joined came from the clinical history participants gave. The germline CDR1 and CDR2 sequences are MDHEN and SYDVKM. This CDR3 region has 14 residues. The V end lost 7 bases, the J end lost 7 bases, and 14 bases lay between the germline ends. Original processing notes: Amplifying reference gene primers gave estimates of nucleated cell counts. Using immunoSEQ multiplex PCR, the repertoire was profiled, and TCRdb retains in-frame clones only, with some absent. The DNA was the basis for D and trimming; V, J and clone size are from that table. Among some 290,000 clones, just under 90% were seen once, and the ten largest hold around 9%.

This sequence was found in a woman aged 25 to 39 who had recovered from COVID-19. Sequences were obtained from PBMCs or T cells enriched from blood (not recorded which). This rearrangement joins TRBV28 to TRBJ1-6, with no clear D. The CDR3 region has the DNA TGTGCCAGCACCCCTCCCGCAGCGAATTCACCCCTCCACTTT. Residues: CASTPPAANSPLHF.